A selection of T cell receptor beta chains follows, all from one sample in a study of Tregs in tolerant kidney transplant recipients. Sequencing used immunoSEQ multiplex PCR; TCRdb keeps in-frame clones, though not all of them. The sample comprises around 70,000 clones, roughly 92% of which are singletons, and approximately 11% rests with the top ten. This sample comprised CD8+ T cells from blood, obtained before the transplant. Receptors were obtained from a human donor who received a combined kidney and bone marrow transplant. Both conserved end residues are part of each CDR3. A D gene is named only where the DNA matches it firmly. Clone size is shown for a subset of rows, as once, few, many or a class of expanded clone.

15,NA,TRBV28,TRBJ1-6,NA,CASSPTELYNSPLHF,TGTGCCAGCAGTCCGACAGAACTTTATAATTCACCCCTCCACTTT
14,once,TRBV7-9,TRBJ2-7,NA,CASSLSEGPYEQYF,TGTGCCAGCAGCTTATCGGAGGGACCCTACGAGCAGTACTTC
14,NA,TRBV7-9,TRBJ1-5,NA,CASSLVGSNQPQHF,TGTGCCAGCAGCTTAGTGGGGAGCAACCAGCCCCAGCATTTT
14,once,TRBV5-4,TRBJ2-1,TRBD2,CASSVAGGGNEQFF,TGTGCCAGCAGCGTAGCGGGGGGAGGCAATGAGCAGTTCTTC
16,NA,TRBV23-1,TRBJ2-3,TRBD1,CASSQYRGSGTDTQYF,TGCGCCAGCAGTCAGTACAGGGGGAGTGGCACAGATACGCAGTATTTT
12,few,TRBV9,TRBJ1-1,NA,CASSQTGTEAFF,TGTGCCAGCAGCCAGACAGGTACTGAAGCTTTCTTT
14,NA,TRBV27,TRBJ1-5,NA,CASSLIAGNQPQHF,TGTGCCAGCAGTTTAATTGCGGGTAATCAGCCCCAGCATTTT
14,NA,TRBV7-6,TRBJ1-1,NA,CASSLVEENTEAFF,TGTGCCAGCAGCTTAGTGGAGGAGAACACTGAAGCTTTCTTT
14,NA,TRBV5-1,TRBJ2-5,NA,CASSDTYDQETQYF,TGCGCCAGCAGCGACACCTACGACCAAGAGACCCAGTACTTC
13,NA,TRBV29-1,TRBJ2-2,TRBD2,CSAGTRGAGELFF,TGCAGCGCAGGGACTAGAGGCGCCGGGGAGCTGTTTTTT
16,NA,TRBV5-4,TRBJ2-1,TRBD2,CASTAGGPSLGNEQFF,TGTGCCAGCACCGCGGGGGGGCCATCATTAGGCAATGAGCAGTTCTTC
14,NA,TRBV19,TRBJ1-6,NA,CASSIALSGWPLHF,TGTGCCAGTAGTATTGCATTGTCTGGCTGGCCCCTCCACTTT
16,NA,TRBV4-3,TRBJ2-5,NA,CASSPRGAGLQETQYF,TGCGCCAGCAGCCCCCGCGGAGCGGGCCTACAAGAGACCCAGTACTTC
15,NA,TRBV9,TRBJ2-1,NA,CASSVEGTFGDEQFF,TGTGCCAGCAGCGTAGAAGGAACCTTCGGGGATGAGCAGTTCTTC
15,NA,TRBV11-2,TRBJ2-3,TRBD2,CASSSQAGITDTQYF,TGTGCCAGCAGCTCGCAAGCGGGAATCACAGATACGCAGTATTTT
13,NA,TRBV6-1,TRBJ1-1,NA,CATGEWRNTEAFF,TGTGCCACCGGAGAGTGGAGGAACACTGAAGCTTTCTTT
17,NA,TRBV4-1,TRBJ2-1,TRBD2,CASSQISGRALSDEQFF,TGCGCCAGCAGCCAGATTAGCGGGAGGGCCTTAAGCGATGAGCAGTTCTTC
13,NA,TRBV7-3,TRBJ1-6,NA,CASSRSEDSPLHF,TGTGCCAGCAGCAGAAGCGAGGATTCACCCCTCCACTTT
15,once,TRBV27,TRBJ2-1,TRBD2,CASSFPREGLDEQFF,TGTGCCAGCAGTTTTCCCCGGGAGGGCCTTGATGAGCAGTTCTTC
17,NA,TRBV18,TRBJ2-6,TRBD1,CASSPGQVLFGANVLTF,TGTGCCAGCTCGCCCGGACAGGTTCTATTTGGGGCCAACGTCCTGACTTTC